This T cell receptor beta chain is drawn from a study of monozygotic twins with cystic fibrosis. Findings and limits, study-wide: In 13 of 16 pairs, V gene usage was closest to the co-twin's. In this small cohort, shared CDR3 numbers showed no association with age, concordance or disease severity. Nucleotide-identical clonotype sharing was significantly higher within monozygotic CF twin pairs than between unrelated CF individuals. Low clonality (median roughly 0.0095) suggested a mostly naive repertoire.

V shed 1 base and J shed 6 bases, with 8 bases lying between them. Per germline, CDR1 SGHRS and CDR2 YFSETQ. CDR3 length: 13 residues. A word on this clone: As yet, its antigen is unknown.

TCRdb keeps only in-frame clones here, not all; method: immunoSEQ multiplex PCR. The sample holds about 23,000 clones, roughly 97% seen once. The receptor was derived from a girl between 5 and 17 years old with cystic fibrosis. The chain carries TRBV5-1 and TRBJ2-1; no reliable D call. Source material: blood. Here the CDR3 reads CASSLNPGNEQFF. The DNA for the CDR3 is TGCGCCAGCAGCTTGAACCCGGGCAATGAGCAGTTCTTC.